Shown below are 31 T cell receptor beta chains from a single sample sequenced in a study of blood T cells in healthy people across ages. A sample-barcoded 5' primer and a J-beta primer mix were used in a second PCR of roughly 7 to 12 cycles. MiXCR, run by TCRdb on the 5' RACE reads, gives a single entry per CDR3 protein. The table records about 2 million distinct CDR3 sequences, roughly 50% of them present only once. The sequencing input was blood. These receptors were obtained from a woman aged 40 to 50 in good health.

With regard to this clonotype: At one end, the junction sequence differs from germline, possibly due to a read error. The CDR3 DNA reads TGTGCCAGCAGTTACTCGAGTGGGGCTCCCAAAAGCTCCTGCGAGCAGTACTTC. Translating it yields CASSYSSGAPKSSCEQYF. This chain connects TRBV6-7 to TRBJ2-7, with D possibly matching TRBD1 (5 bases). TRBV6-7 is recorded as an ORF, its role being uncertain. The CDR3 has 18 residues.

The chain employs TRBV5-1 and TRBJ2-2; D is ambiguous. CDR1 is SGHRS, CDR2 YFSETQ, per germline. The V and J ends lost 1 base and 5 bases respectively, with 12 bases between them. This CDR3 has 15 residues. CDR3 sequence reads: CASSLSQVPTGELFF. The CDR3 bases are TGCGCCAGCAGCTTGTCCCAGGTTCCTACCGGGGAGCTGTTTTTT.

This clonotype was recorded a few times. The chain has TRBV28 and TRBJ1-2; D remains ambiguous. The CDR3 has 12 amino acids. Germline-derived CDR1 and CDR2 are MDHEN and SYDVKM. Trimming stripped 6 bases from V and 8 bases from J, with 13 bases between. CDR3 coding DNA: TGTGCCAGCAGAACCCAGTCGGGGGGCTACACCTTC. It encodes CASRTQSGGYTF.

The chain carries TRBV6-6 and TRBJ2-2; D possibly corresponds to TRBD2 (6 bases). The CDR3 length is 14 residues. V gave up 5 bases and J gave up 3 bases, with 10 bases separating them. CDR1 is MNHNY and CDR2 is SVGAGI in the germline V gene (reference sequence). The CDR3 DNA follows: TGTGCCAGCAGTACCCGGAGGGACACCGGGGAGCTGTTTTTT. This sequence encodes CASSTRRDTGELFF.

This rearrangement joins TRBV24-1 to TRBJ2-1, with 10 bases lining up with TRBD2. The CDR3 has 15 residues. Germline assignment: CDR1 KGHDR and CDR2 SFDVKD. With V trimmed by 4 bases and J by 7 bases, 6 bases remained unmatched. Written as DNA, the CDR3 is TGTGCCACCAGTGACCAGCGGGGGGGAGGGAATGAGCAGTTCTTC. It translates to CATSDQRGGGNEQFF.

This clonotype was seen more than once but under ten times. The V gene is TRBV27, the J gene TRBJ2-7; TRBD2 is a possible D gene (5 bases). The J call is doubtful: the DNA matches TRBJ2-5 better. Germline values: CDR1 MNHEY, CDR2 SMNVEV (reference sequence). The CDR3 is 13 residues long. The CDR3 nucleotides read TGTGCCAGCAGTGTCGGGGAGAGGGAGACCCAGTACTTC. This gives the protein CASSVGERETQYF.

This clonotype was detected a few times. V is TRBV5-6 and J is TRBJ2-7; D perhaps matches TRBD2 (5 bases). There are 13 residues in the CDR3. V was clipped by 4 bases and J by 2 bases, with 10 bases between them. Germline V lookup: CDR1 SGHDT, CDR2 YYEEEE. The CDR3 nucleotides read TGTGCCAGCAGCCGGAGGAACACCTACGAGCAGTACTTC. Translating it yields CASSRRNTYEQYF.

This clonotype was seen only a few times. This sequence joins TRBV6-5 and TRBJ1-2; 9 nucleotides match TRBD1. Germline CDR1 and CDR2: MNHEY and SVGAGI. Unmatched junction bases numbered 5, after V lost 2 bases and J lost 4 bases. This CDR3 comprises 15 residues. CDR3 nucleotide sequence: TGTGCCAGCAGTTACGGGGGACAGGGTACCTATGGCTACACCTTC. Residues: CASSYGGQGTYGYTF.

This clonotype was counted between two and nine times. The J gene is TRBJ2-1, the V gene TRBV28; D not resolved. With 4 bases removed from V and 5 bases from J, the gap between germline ends came to 21 bases. Looked up from germline, CDR1 is MDHEN and CDR2 is SYDVKM. CDR3 size: 17 residues. The CDR3 loop reads CASSSPRGSSVHNEQFF. The CDR3 region has the DNA TGTGCCAGCAGTTCCCCCCGTGGCAGTTCAGTCCACAATGAGCAGTTCTTC.

The chain recombines TRBV5-5 with TRBJ2-7; 8 nucleotides align to TRBD1. CDR3 size: 15 residues. J gave up 2 bases and V 4 bases, and 8 bases lay outside the gene matches. Germline lookup yields CDR1 SGHKS and CDR2 YYEKEE (reference sequence). The chain's CDR3 is CASSNIRDRPYEQYF. DNA of the CDR3: TGTGCCAGCAGCAACATCCGGGACAGGCCCTACGAGCAGTACTTC.

This clonotype has only a few counts. The gene calls are TRBV6-5 and TRBJ2-7; 9 bases are a match to TRBD1. Germline V gene lookup returns CDR1 MNHEY and CDR2 SVGAGI. This CDR3 contains 16 residues. J lost 2 bases, V lost 2 bases, and 7 bases had no gene match. The CDR3 sequence is CASSYGTGRTTYEQYF. CDR3 bases: TGTGCCAGCAGTTACGGGACAGGGAGGACGACCTACGAGCAGTACTTC.

This clonotype is a singleton in its sample. The chain combines TRBV7-8 with TRBJ1-2, with D perhaps matching TRBD1 (5 bases). Trimming shortened V by 0 bases and J by 6 bases, and 11 bases separated the two germline ends. CDR3 length: 14 residues. Germline V lookup: CDR1 SGHVS, CDR2 FQNEAQ. CDR3 protein: CASSLARGDDGYTF. The CDR3 region has the DNA TGTGCCAGCAGCTTAGCGAGAGGGGACGATGGCTACACCTTC.

This clonotype was seen more than once but under ten times. The V call is TRBV12-3 or TRBV12-4, the J call TRBJ1-6; TRBD1 might be the D (5 bases). The V gene lost 6 bases and the J gene lost 7 bases, with 13 bases spanning the gap. CDR3 length equals 14 residues. CDR3 region: CASRPGLQNSPLHF. In DNA form, the CDR3 reads TGTGCCAGCAGGCCGGGACTGCAAAATTCACCCCTCCACTTT.

The gene calls are TRBV28 and TRBJ2-3; weak D call: TRBD2 (6 bases). Trimming pared 3 bases from V and 8 bases from J, leaving 15 bases between. The CDR3 is made up of 14 amino acids. Germline CDR1 and CDR2: MDHEN and SYDVKM. CDR3 DNA: TGTGCCAGCAGTTTCGAGCGGGCGCCAGTTACGCAGTATTTT. Amino acids: CASSFERAPVTQYF.

CDR3 sequence reads: CASRASGTRRTDTQYF. Here the CDR3 DNA reads TGTGCCAGCAGGGCCTCCGGGACTAGGCGCACAGATACGCAGTATTTT. The rearrangement joins TRBV28 to TRBJ2-3; 8 bases are a match to TRBD2. The CDR3 extends over 16 amino acids. Germline assignment: CDR1 MDHEN and CDR2 SYDVKM. The ends lost 6 bases at V and 1 base at J; junction bases unmatched: 9.

The chain employs TRBV12-3 or TRBV12-4 and TRBJ2-5, with no clear D. Trimming took 6 bases from V and 1 from J, leaving 9 bases between them. The CDR3 sequence is 13 residues long. CDR3 coding DNA: TGTGCCAGCAGACCCACAGTCCAAGAGACCCAGTACTTC. It is translated as CASRPTVQETQYF.

In DNA form, the CDR3 reads TGCAGTGCTAGAGATCCTGCTAGAGCGGGCTCCTACAATGAGCAGTACTTC. Amino acid sequence: CSARDPARAGSYNEQYF. The rearrangement joins TRBV20-1 to TRBJ2-7; D is perhaps TRBD2 (6 bases). The CDR3 is made up of 17 amino acids. In germline, CDR1 is DFQATT, CDR2 SNEGSKA (reference sequence). V was trimmed by 0 bases and J by 7 bases, leaving 25 bases between them.

The chain links TRBV27 to TRBJ1-6; 8 bases match TRBD1. V was pared by 6 bases and J by 7 bases, with 8 bases of the junction left unmatched. The CDR3 is 15 amino acids. Germline loops: CDR1 MNHEY, CDR2 SMNVEV (reference sequence). The CDR3 spells CASREVDRANSPLHF. Written as DNA, the CDR3 is TGTGCCAGCAGAGAAGTGGACAGGGCAAATTCACCCCTCCACTTT.

This sequence joins TRBV7-6 and TRBJ2-7; D might be TRBD2 (6 bases). Germline V CDR1 and CDR2: SGHVS, FNYEAQ. The CDR3 totals 14 residues. V was trimmed by 5 bases and J by 0 bases, leaving 11 bases between them. CDR3 in amino acids: CASSNSGSSYEQYF. DNA for the CDR3: TGTGCCAGCAGCAATAGCGGTAGCTCCTACGAGCAGTACTTC.

The chain carries TRBV29-1 and TRBJ2-3, with 9 bases matching TRBD1. The CDR3 runs 12 residues. The V gene's germline CDR1 is SQVTM and CDR2 ANQGSEA. V shed 3 bases and J 10 bases; nucleotides not matched to a gene: 5. Written as DNA, the CDR3 is TGCAGCGTTGAGTGGGGGGACAGGGCGCAGTATTTT. Encoded protein: CSVEWGDRAQYF.

The sample holds a few counts of this clonotype. The rearrangement uses TRBV6-2 or TRBV6-3 and TRBJ2-1, with TRBD2 matching 11 bases. This CDR3 spans 17 amino acids. CDR1 is MNHEY and CDR2 is SVGEGT in the germline V gene. V shed 5 bases and J 2 bases; nucleotides not matched to a gene: 8. The CDR3 reads CASSNEGSGGAYNEQFF. CDR3 bases: TGTGCCAGCAGTAACGAGGGTAGCGGGGGGGCCTACAATGAGCAGTTCTTC.

The chain combines TRBV7-2 with TRBJ2-3; 8 positions agree with TRBD2. Germline CDR1 and CDR2: SGHTA and FQGNSA. The CDR3 extends over 15 amino acids. V was clipped by 1 base and J by 10 bases; unmatched bases: 10. CDR3 in amino acids: CASSLEVRAGGPQYF. The CDR3 bases are TGTGCCAGCAGCTTAGAGGTTCGGGCGGGGGGCCCGCAGTATTTT.

This clonotype was seen repeatedly, ten times or more. A junction end diverges from the germline sequence, so it may reflect a read error. The rearrangement joins TRBV6-2 or TRBV6-3 to TRBJ2-1; D is ambiguous. The V gene's germline CDR1 is MNHEY and CDR2 SVGEGT. The CDR3 sequence is 12 residues long. The CDR3 DNA reads TGTGCCAGCAGCTACTCCTACAATGAGCAGTTCTTC. This gives the protein CASSYSYNEQFF.

This clonotype was recorded a few times. This chain uses TRBV2 with TRBJ2-4; the D is unclear. This CDR3 has 14 amino acids. V lost 4 bases, J lost 4 bases, and 11 bases lay in between. Germline lookup yields CDR1 SNHLY and CDR2 FYNNEI. The CDR3 nucleotides are TGTGCCAGCAGTGTCAGCCAGGTTAAAAACATTCAGTACTTC. As protein: CASSVSQVKNIQYF.

V usage is TRBV6-5 and J usage is TRBJ2-7, with 7 positions matching TRBD1. Germline V gene sequence: CDR1 MNHEY, CDR2 SVGAGI. The CDR3 extends over 15 amino acids. After removal of 4 bases from V and 6 bases from J, the junction contained 12 bases not matched to a gene. CDR3 in DNA: TGTGCCAGCAGTTCCCCCGGGACAGTTCCCGCCGAGCAGTACTTC. This translates into CASSSPGTVPAEQYF.

The rearrangement links TRBV6-2 or TRBV6-3 to TRBJ2-4; 8 positions match TRBD2. The CDR3 is 15 amino acids. From germline, CDR1 is MNHEY and CDR2 SVGEGT. J gave up 7 bases and V 8 bases, and 13 bases lay outside the gene matches. CDR3 residues: CASRSVKTGGNIQYF. For the CDR3, the DNA is TGTGCCAGCCGCAGCGTAAAGACGGGGGGGAACATTCAGTACTTC.

This clonotype occurred a few times. The chain joins TRBV6-5 to TRBJ2-5; a weak D match, TRBD1 (7 bases). The CDR3 totals 15 residues. Germline V gene data show CDR1 as MNHEY and CDR2 as SVGAGI. V was shortened by 3 bases and J by 0 bases, with 11 bases between the two germline ends. The CDR3 sequence: CASSYAGTDQETQYF. The CDR3, as DNA: TGTGCCAGCAGTTATGCGGGGACAGACCAAGAGACCCAGTACTTC.

The sample holds a few counts of this clonotype. The chain recombines TRBV11-2 with TRBJ2-3; TRBD1 or TRBD2 may be the D gene (7 bases each). The V gene lost 0 bases and the J gene lost 2 bases, with 21 bases spanning the gap. This CDR3 has 19 residues. Germline V gene data show CDR1 as SGHAT and CDR2 as FQNNGV. CDR3 region: CASSLEIPTGRDNTDTQYF. As DNA, the CDR3 is TGTGCCAGCAGCTTAGAAATACCGACAGGGAGGGATAACACAGATACGCAGTATTTT.

The V and J genes are TRBV12-3 or TRBV12-4 and TRBJ2-4; 9 nucleotides match TRBD2. This CDR3 has 18 residues. V was pared by 7 bases and J by 0 bases, with 13 bases of the junction left unmatched. The DNA for the CDR3 is TGTGCCAGCATGATAAGCGGGGGGCAATACCTAGCCAAAAACATTCAGTACTTC. As protein: CASMISGGQYLAKNIQYF.

This chain uses TRBV15 with TRBJ2-7, with TRBD1 matching over 8 bases. J lost 5 bases, V lost 0 bases, and 6 bases had no gene match. The germline CDR1 and CDR2 sequences are LNHNV and YYDKDF (reference sequence). The CDR3 runs 15 residues. This CDR3 is CATSRDGQGLHEQYF. The DNA of the CDR3 is TGTGCCACCAGCAGAGACGGACAGGGTCTCCACGAGCAGTACTTC.

This clonotype was picked up a small number of times. V gene TRBV20-1 combines with J gene TRBJ2-5; the D gene is possibly TRBD1 (6 bases). V lost 6 bases to trimming and J lost 1 base, with 18 bases between them. Looked up from germline, CDR1 is DFQATT and CDR2 is SNEGSKA (reference sequence). The CDR3 length is 15 residues. The CDR3 loop reads CSARGGGNSQETQYF. CDR3 in DNA: TGCAGTGCCCGTGGTGGGGGCAACTCCCAAGAGACCCAGTACTTC.